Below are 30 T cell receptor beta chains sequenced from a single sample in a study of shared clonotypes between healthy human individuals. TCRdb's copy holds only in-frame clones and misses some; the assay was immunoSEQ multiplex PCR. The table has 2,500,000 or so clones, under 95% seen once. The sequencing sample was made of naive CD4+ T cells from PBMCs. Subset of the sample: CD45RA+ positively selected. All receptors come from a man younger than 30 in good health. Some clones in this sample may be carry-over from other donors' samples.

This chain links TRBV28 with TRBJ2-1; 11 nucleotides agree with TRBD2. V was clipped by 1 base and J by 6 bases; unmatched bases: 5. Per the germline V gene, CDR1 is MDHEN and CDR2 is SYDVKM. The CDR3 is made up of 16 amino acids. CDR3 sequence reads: CASSLLRLAGSNEQFF. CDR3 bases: TGTGCCAGCAGTTTATTAAGACTAGCGGGAAGCAATGAGCAGTTCTTC.

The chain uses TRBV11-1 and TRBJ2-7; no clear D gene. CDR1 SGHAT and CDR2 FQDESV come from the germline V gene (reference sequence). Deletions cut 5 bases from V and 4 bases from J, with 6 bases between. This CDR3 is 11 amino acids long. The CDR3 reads CASSTAYEQYF. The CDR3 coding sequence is TGTGCCAGCAGCACCGCATACGAGCAGTACTTC.

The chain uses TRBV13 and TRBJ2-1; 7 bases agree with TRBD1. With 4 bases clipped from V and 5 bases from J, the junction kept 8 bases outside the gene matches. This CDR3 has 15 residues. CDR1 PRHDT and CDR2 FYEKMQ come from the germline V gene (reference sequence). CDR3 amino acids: CASSSEFTGDNEQFF. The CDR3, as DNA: TGTGCCAGCAGCTCCGAATTCACAGGGGACAATGAGCAGTTCTTC.

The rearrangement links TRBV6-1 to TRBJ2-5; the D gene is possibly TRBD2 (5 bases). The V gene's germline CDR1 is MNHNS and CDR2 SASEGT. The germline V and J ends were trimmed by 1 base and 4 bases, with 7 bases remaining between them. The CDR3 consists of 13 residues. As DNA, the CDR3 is TGTGCCAGCAGTGAAGATGCGGGAGAGACCCAGTACTTC. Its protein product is CASSEDAGETQYF.

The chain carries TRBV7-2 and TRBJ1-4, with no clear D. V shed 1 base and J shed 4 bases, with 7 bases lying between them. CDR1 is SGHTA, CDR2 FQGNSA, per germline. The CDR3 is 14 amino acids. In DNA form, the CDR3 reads TGTGCCAGCAGCTTAGGCGGTGATAATGAAAAACTGTTTTTT. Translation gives CASSLGGDNEKLFF.

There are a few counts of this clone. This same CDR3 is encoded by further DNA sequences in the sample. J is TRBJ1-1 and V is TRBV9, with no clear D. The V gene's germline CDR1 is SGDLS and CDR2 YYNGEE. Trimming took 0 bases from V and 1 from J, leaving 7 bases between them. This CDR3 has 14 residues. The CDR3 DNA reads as TGTGCCAGCAGCGTAGATCCGAGGAACACTGAAGCTTTCTTT. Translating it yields CASSVDPRNTEAFF.

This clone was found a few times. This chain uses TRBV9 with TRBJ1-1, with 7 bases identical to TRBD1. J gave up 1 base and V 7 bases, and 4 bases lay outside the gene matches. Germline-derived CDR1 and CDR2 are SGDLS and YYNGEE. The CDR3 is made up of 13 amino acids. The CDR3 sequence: CASGQDGNTEAFF. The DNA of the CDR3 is TGTGCCAGCGGACAGGACGGGAACACTGAAGCTTTCTTT.

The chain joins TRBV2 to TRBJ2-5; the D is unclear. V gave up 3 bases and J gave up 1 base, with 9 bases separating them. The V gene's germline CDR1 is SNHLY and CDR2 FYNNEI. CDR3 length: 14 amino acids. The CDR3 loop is CASSEGLTQETQYF. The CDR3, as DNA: TGTGCCAGCAGTGAGGGTCTAACCCAAGAGACCCAGTACTTC. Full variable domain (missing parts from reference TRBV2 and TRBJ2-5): EPEVTQTPSHQVTQMGQEVILRCVPISNHLYFYWYRQILGQKVEFLVSFYNNEISEKSEIFDDQFSVERPDGSNFTLKIRSTKLEDSAMYFCASSEGLTQETQYFGPGTRLLVL.

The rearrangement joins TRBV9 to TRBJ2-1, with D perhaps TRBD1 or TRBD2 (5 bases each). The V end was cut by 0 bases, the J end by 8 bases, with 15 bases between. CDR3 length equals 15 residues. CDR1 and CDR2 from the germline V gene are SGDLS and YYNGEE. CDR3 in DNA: TGTGCCAGCAGCGTAGGGGACCCCGAAGCTCATGAGCAGTTCTTC. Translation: CASSVGDPEAHEQFF. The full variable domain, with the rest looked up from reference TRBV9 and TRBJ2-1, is DSGVTQTPKHLITATGQRVTLRCSPRSGDLSVYWYQQSLDQGLQFLIQYYNGEERAKGNILERFSAQQFPDLHSELNLSSLELGDSALYFCASSVGDPEAHEQFFGPGTRLTVL.

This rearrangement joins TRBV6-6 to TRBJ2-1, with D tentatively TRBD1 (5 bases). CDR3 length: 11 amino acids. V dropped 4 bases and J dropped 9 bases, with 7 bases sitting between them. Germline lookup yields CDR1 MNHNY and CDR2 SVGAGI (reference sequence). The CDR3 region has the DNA TGTGCCAGCAGTTTAAGGGGTGAGCAGTTCTTC. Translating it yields CASSLRGEQFF.

Written as DNA, the CDR3 is TGTGCCAGCAGCTTAGGTAGCGGGAGGGTCTCAGATACGCAGTATTTT. Amino acids: CASSLGSGRVSDTQYF. The chain employs TRBV7-2 and TRBJ2-3; TRBD2 matches 11 bases. Germline V gene data show CDR1 as SGHTA and CDR2 as FQGNSA. J lost 4 bases, V lost 1 base, and 4 bases had no gene match. The CDR3 has 16 amino acids.

DNA for the CDR3: TGTGCCAGCAGTTCAGCGGGAGGGACCACAGATACGCAGTATTTT. It specifies CASSSAGGTTDTQYF. The J gene is TRBJ2-3, the V gene TRBV6-7, with 10 bases aligning to TRBD2. TRBV6-7 is treated as an ORF (open reading frame) with a function not yet certain. The CDR3 covers 15 residues. Trimming cost V 4 bases and J 2 bases; bases outside gene matches: 3.

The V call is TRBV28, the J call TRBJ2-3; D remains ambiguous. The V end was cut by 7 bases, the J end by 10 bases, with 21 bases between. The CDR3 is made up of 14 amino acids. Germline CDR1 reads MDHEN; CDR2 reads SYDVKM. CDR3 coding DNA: TGTGCCAGCAACCCGACTGCCTCGGCGCGGCCGCAGTATTTT. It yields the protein CASNPTASARPQYF. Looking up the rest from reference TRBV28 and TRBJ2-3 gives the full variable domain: DVKVTQSSRYLVKRTGEKVFLECVQDMDHENMFWYRQDPGLGLRLIYFSYDVKMKEKGDIPEGYSVSREKKERFSLILESASTNQTSMYLCASNPTASARPQYFGPGTRLTVL.

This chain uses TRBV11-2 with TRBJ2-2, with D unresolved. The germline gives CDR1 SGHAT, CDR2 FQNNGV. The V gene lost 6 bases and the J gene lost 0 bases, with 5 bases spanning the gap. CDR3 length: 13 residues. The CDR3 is CASSTTNTGELFF. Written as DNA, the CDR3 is TGTGCCAGCAGTACAACGAACACCGGGGAGCTGTTTTTT.

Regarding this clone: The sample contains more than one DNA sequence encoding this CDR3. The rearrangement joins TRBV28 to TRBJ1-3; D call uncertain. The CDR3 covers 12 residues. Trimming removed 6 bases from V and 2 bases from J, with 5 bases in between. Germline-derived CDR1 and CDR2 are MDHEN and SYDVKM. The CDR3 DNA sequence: TGTGCCAGCAGCTCCGCTGGAAACACCATATATTTT. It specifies CASSSAGNTIYF.

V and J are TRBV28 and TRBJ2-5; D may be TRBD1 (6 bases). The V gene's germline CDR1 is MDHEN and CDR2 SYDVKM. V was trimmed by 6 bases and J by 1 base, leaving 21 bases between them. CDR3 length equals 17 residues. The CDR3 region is CASRMGISGGSQETQYF. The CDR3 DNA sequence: TGTGCCAGCAGGATGGGTATATCTGGGGGCTCCCAAGAGACCCAGTACTTC.

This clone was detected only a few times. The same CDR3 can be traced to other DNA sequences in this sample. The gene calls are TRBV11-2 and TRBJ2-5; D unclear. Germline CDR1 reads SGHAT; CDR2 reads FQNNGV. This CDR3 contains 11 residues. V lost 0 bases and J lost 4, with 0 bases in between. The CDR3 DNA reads TGTGCCAGCAGCTTAGAAGAGACCCAGTACTTC. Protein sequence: CASSLEETQYF.

The CDR3 DNA reads as TGCGCCAGCAGCTTTAAGTGGGAGTCCCCCAATGAGCAGTTCTTC. It codes for CASSFKWESPNEQFF. The chain joins TRBV5-1 to TRBJ2-1; D possibly corresponds to TRBD2 (5 bases). The V and J ends lost 2 bases and 6 bases respectively, with 15 bases between them. The CDR3 has 15 residues. Germline lookup yields CDR1 SGHRS and CDR2 YFSETQ.

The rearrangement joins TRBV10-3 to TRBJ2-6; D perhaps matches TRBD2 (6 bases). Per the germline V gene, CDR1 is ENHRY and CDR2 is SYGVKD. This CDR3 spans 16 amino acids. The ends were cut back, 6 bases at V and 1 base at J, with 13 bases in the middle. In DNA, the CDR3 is TGTGCCATCAGGGAAGGACGGGGGTCTGGGGCCAACGTCCTGACTTTC. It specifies CAIREGRGSGANVLTF.

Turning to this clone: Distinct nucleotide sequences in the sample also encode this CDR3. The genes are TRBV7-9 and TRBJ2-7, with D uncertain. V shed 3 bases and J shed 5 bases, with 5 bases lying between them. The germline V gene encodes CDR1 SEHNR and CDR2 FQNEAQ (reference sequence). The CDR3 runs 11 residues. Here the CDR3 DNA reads TGTGCCAGCAGCTTCGGAGACGAGCAGTACTTC. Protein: CASSFGDEQYF. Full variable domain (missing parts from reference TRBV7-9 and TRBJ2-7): DTGVSQNPRHKITKRGQNVTFRCDPISEHNRLYWYRQTLGQGPEFLTYFQNEAQLEKSRLLSDRFSAERPKGSFSTLEIQRTEQGDSAMYLCASSFGDEQYFGPGTRLTVT.

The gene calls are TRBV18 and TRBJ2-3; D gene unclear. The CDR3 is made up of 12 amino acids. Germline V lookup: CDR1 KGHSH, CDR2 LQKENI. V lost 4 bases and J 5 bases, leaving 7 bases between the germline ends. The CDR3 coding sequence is TGTGCCAGCTCACTTCCCGTAGATACGCAGTATTTT. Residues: CASSLPVDTQYF.

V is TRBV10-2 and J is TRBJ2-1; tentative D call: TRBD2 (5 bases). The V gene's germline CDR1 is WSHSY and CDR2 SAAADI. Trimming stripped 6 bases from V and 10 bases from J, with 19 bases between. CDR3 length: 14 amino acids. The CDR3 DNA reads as TGCGCCAGCAGGAGGGAACTGGATGTCGGGGAGCAGTTCTTC. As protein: CASRRELDVGEQFF.

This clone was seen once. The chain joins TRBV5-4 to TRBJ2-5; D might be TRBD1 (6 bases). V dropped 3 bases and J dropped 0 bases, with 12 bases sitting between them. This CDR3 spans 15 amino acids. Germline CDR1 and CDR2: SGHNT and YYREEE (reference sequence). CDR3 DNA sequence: TGTGCCAGCAGCTGGGGGCGGACAGACCAAGAGACCCAGTACTTC. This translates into CASSWGRTDQETQYF.

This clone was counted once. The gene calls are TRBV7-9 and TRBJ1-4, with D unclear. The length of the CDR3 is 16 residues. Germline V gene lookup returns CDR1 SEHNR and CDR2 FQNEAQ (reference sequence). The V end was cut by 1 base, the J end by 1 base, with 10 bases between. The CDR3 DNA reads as TGTGCCAGCAGCTTAGGGGTGGACTTAACTAATGAAAAACTGTTTTTT. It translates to CASSLGVDLTNEKLFF.

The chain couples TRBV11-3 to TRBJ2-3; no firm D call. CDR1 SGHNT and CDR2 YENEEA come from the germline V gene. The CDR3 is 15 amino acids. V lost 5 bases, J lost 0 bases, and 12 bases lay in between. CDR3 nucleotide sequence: TGTGCCAGCAGCCCCTCCTTCAGGAGCACAGATACGCAGTATTTT. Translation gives CASSPSFRSTDTQYF.

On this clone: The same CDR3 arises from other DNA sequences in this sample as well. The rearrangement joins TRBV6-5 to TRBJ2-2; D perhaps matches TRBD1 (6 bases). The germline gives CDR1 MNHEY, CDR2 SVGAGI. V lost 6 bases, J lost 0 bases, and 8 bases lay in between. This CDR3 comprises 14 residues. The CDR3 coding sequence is TGTGCCAGCAGCCGGACAGCGAACACCGGGGAGCTGTTTTTT. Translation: CASSRTANTGELFF.

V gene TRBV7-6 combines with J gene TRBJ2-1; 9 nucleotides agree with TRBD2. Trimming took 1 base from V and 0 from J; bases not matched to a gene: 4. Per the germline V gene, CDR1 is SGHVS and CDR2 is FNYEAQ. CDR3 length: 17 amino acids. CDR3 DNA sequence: TGTGCCAGCAGCTTAGGGCAGCGGGGGGACTCCTACAATGAGCAGTTCTTC. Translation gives CASSLGQRGDSYNEQFF.

CDR3 in amino acids: CASSLGGLAEVDEQFF. CDR3 DNA sequence: TGCGCCAGCAGCTTGGGGGGACTAGCGGAGGTGGATGAGCAGTTCTTC. The chain joins TRBV5-1 to TRBJ2-1; the match to TRBD2 covers 11 bases. The CDR3 spans 16 residues. Trimming removed 0 bases from V and 8 bases from J; junction bases left unmatched: 7. Germline lookup yields CDR1 SGHRS and CDR2 YFSETQ. The complete variable domain, with remaining parts taken from reference TRBV5-1 and TRBJ2-1, reads KAGVTQTPRYLIKTRGQQVTLSCSPISGHRSVSWYQQTPGQGLQFLFEYFSETQRNKGNFPGRFSGRQFSNSRSEMNVSTLELGDSALYLCASSLGGLAEVDEQFFGPGTRLTVL.

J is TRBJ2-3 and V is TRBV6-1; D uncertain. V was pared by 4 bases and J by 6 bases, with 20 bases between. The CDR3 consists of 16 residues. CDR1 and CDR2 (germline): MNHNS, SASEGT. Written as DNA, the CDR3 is TGTGCCAGCAGTGTCATATATGGCCCCTCCGGGGATACGCAGTATTTT. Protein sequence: CASSVIYGPSGDTQYF.

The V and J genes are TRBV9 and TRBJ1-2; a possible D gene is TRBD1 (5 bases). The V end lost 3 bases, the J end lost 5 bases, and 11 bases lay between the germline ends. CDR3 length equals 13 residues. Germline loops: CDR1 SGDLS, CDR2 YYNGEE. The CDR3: CASSAIPGYGYTF. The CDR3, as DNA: TGTGCCAGCAGCGCTATACCAGGGTATGGCTACACCTTC.